These 28 T cell receptor beta chains came from one sample sequenced in a study of T-cell memory formation after mild COVID-19. One entry per CDR3 protein, called by TCRdb with MiXCR from the 5' RACE reads. The sample has 100,000 to 150,000 distinct CDR3 sequences; about a sixth are singletons. Specimen: PBMCs or a T cell subset sorted from them (not recorded which). Receptor source: a man between 18 and 35 years old who had mild COVID-19 (a few samples of this study predate the infection). Cell type and time point are not known.

V gene TRBV6-5 combines with J gene TRBJ2-3; the D gene could be TRBD1 or TRBD2 (6 bases each). Germline CDR1 is MNHEY and CDR2 is SVGAGI. CDR3 size: 15 residues. The V end was cut by 3 bases, the J end by 2 bases, with 12 bases between. CDR3 amino acids: CASSYGGLTTDTQYF. CDR3 DNA sequence: TGTGCCAGCAGTTATGGGGGGCTTACCACAGATACGCAGTATTTT.

This clonotype occurred a few times. This chain joins TRBV4-3 and TRBJ1-2; no definite D call. The CDR3 has 13 amino acids. Trimming left V 1 base short and J 5 bases short, with 8 bases between. Per germline, CDR1 LGHNA and CDR2 YSLEER. CDR3 DNA sequence: TGCGCCAGCAGCCAAGTTATGCAATATGGCTACACCTTC. Translation gives CASSQVMQYGYTF.

V usage is TRBV5-1 and J usage is TRBJ1-2; D not resolved. Between the trimmed V and J ends, which lost 0 bases and 2 bases, there was a span of 11 bases. The CDR3 extends over 15 amino acids. CDR1 and CDR2 (germline): SGHRS, YFSETQ. This CDR3 is CASSLEGSVNYGYTF. DNA for the CDR3: TGCGCCAGCAGCTTGGAGGGTTCCGTCAACTATGGCTACACCTTC.

This clonotype was counted ten times or more. V is TRBV15 and J is TRBJ2-1, with D possibly being TRBD1 or TRBD2 (5 bases each). The V and J ends lost 0 bases and 4 bases respectively, with 16 bases between them. Per germline, CDR1 LNHNV and CDR2 YYDKDF (reference sequence). The CDR3 runs to 17 residues. The CDR3: CATSRDAGTQPYNEQFF. CDR3 in DNA: TGTGCCACCAGCAGAGACGCAGGGACCCAACCGTACAATGAGCAGTTCTTC. Drawing the rest from reference TRBV15 and TRBJ2-1, the complete variable domain is DAMVIQNPRYQVTQFGKPVTLSCSQTLNHNVMYWYQQKSSQAPKLLFHYYDKDFNNEADTPDNFQSRRPNTSFCFLDIRSPGLGDTAMYLCATSRDAGTQPYNEQFFGPGTRLTVL.

This clonotype has more than one count but fewer than ten. The rearrangement uses TRBV5-1 and TRBJ2-7; D gene uncertain. Trimming removed 1 base from V and 6 bases from J, with 8 bases in between. There are 12 residues in the CDR3. Germline lookup yields CDR1 SGHRS and CDR2 YFSETQ. The CDR3 region has the DNA TGCGCCAGCAGCTTGAACGCACGCGAGCAGTACTTC. Residues: CASSLNAREQYF.

This chain joins TRBV5-1 and TRBJ2-5, with 10 bases matching TRBD1. Germline loops: CDR1 SGHRS, CDR2 YFSETQ. The length of the CDR3 is 16 residues. J gave up 5 bases and V 1 base, and 8 bases lay outside the gene matches. CDR3 coding DNA: TGCGCCAGCAGCTTGTCATCGACAGGGGGCGAGGAGACCCAGTACTTC. This gives the protein CASSLSSTGGEETQYF.

This chain connects TRBV6-5 to TRBJ1-6; D remains ambiguous. The CDR3 totals 15 residues. Germline CDR1 and CDR2: MNHEY and SVGAGI. V lost 7 bases to trimming and J lost 10 bases, with 20 bases between them. The CDR3 region is CASTQSEAYRSPLHF. In DNA, the CDR3 is TGTGCCAGCACCCAATCCGAGGCCTACCGGTCACCCCTCCACTTT.

This clonotype was detected a few times. This rearrangement joins TRBV25-1 to TRBJ2-1; 8 bases line up with TRBD2. The CDR3 has 15 amino acids. Germline CDR1 MGHDK, CDR2 SYGVNS. V gave up 5 bases and J gave up 3 bases; unmatched junction bases: 6. The CDR3 bases are TGTGCCAGCAGTCAAGCGGGGGCCCGCTACAATGAGCAGTTCTTC. Translation gives CASSQAGARYNEQFF.

This clonotype has only a few counts. The chain employs TRBV5-6 and TRBJ1-2, with 7 nucleotides matching TRBD1. V trimming: 4 bases; J trimming: 5 bases; junction bases outside the gene matches: 2. CDR3 length: 12 residues. Germline V gene sequence: CDR1 SGHDT, CDR2 YYEEEE. CDR3 coding DNA: TGTGCCAGCAGCACAGGGGAGTATGGCTACACCTTC. Protein sequence: CASSTGEYGYTF. Looking up the rest from reference TRBV5-6 and TRBJ1-2 gives the full variable domain: DAGVTQSPTHLIKTRGQQVTLRCSPKSGHDTVSWYQQALGQGPQFIFQYYEEEERQRGNFPDRFSGHQFPNYSSELNVNALLLGDSALYLCASSTGEYGYTFGSGTRLTVV.

This clonotype appeared a few times. This sequence joins TRBV5-1 and TRBJ1-4; D uncertain. The CDR3 runs to 13 residues. V gave up 4 bases and J gave up 3 bases, with 7 bases separating them. From germline, CDR1 is SGHRS and CDR2 YFSETQ. The CDR3 DNA reads TGCGCCAGCAGCAGAGAGGCTAATGAAAAACTGTTTTTT. Translated, it gives CASSREANEKLFF.

The chain has TRBV4-3 and TRBJ1-4; D is possibly TRBD1 (5 bases). Per germline, CDR1 LGHNA and CDR2 YSLEER. The CDR3 sequence is 16 residues long. The V end lost 0 bases, the J end lost 9 bases, and 17 bases lay between the germline ends. In nucleotides, the CDR3 is TGCGCCAGCAGCCAAGACTCCGGGACCGAACCGAAAAAACTGTTTTTT. Protein sequence: CASSQDSGTEPKKLFF.

There are a few counts of this clonotype. The chain uses TRBV29-1 and TRBJ2-1; D might be TRBD1 (5 bases). Germline V CDR1 and CDR2: SQVTM, ANQGSEA. The CDR3 spans 13 residues. V lost 5 bases, J lost 7 bases, and 15 bases lay in between. The CDR3 nucleotides read TGCAGCGTTCGCCTAACAGGTGGGAATGAGCAGTTCTTC. Amino acids: CSVRLTGGNEQFF.

There are many counts of this clonotype. This chain uses TRBV6-6 with TRBJ1-1, with D hard to call. V dropped 6 bases and J dropped 0 bases, with 8 bases sitting between them. The germline gives CDR1 MNHNY, CDR2 SVGAGI (reference sequence). This CDR3 is built from 13 residues. The CDR3 DNA reads as TGTGCCAGCAGCTTAAGTATGAACACTGAAGCTTTCTTT. Residues: CASSLSMNTEAFF.

This clonotype was found a few times. The V gene is TRBV2, the J gene TRBJ2-5; 12 bases align to TRBD2. J was trimmed by 2 bases and V by 2 bases; bases with no gene match: 9. The CDR3 loop spans 18 amino acids. CDR1 and CDR2 from the germline V gene are SNHLY and FYNNEI. The CDR3 protein is CASSETSGGLPRQETQYF. CDR3 DNA sequence: TGTGCCAGCAGTGAAACTAGCGGGGGGCTCCCGAGACAAGAGACCCAGTACTTC.

This clonotype was seen repeatedly, ten times or more. The chain carries TRBV20-1 and TRBJ2-7; TRBD1 matches 9 bases. This CDR3 has 15 amino acids. The V segment lost 3 bases and the J segment 1 base; nucleotides outside the gene matches: 7. Germline CDR1 DFQATT, CDR2 SNEGSKA (reference sequence). CDR3 nucleotide sequence: TGCAGTGCTAGTCCTGCGGGACAGGGATCCTACGAGCAGTACTTC. It encodes CSASPAGQGSYEQYF.

The chain carries TRBV7-2 and TRBJ1-5; D is possibly TRBD1 (6 bases). Germline V lookup: CDR1 SGHTA, CDR2 FQGNSA. The length of the CDR3 is 13 residues. V shed 4 bases and J shed 6 bases, with 10 bases lying between them. The DNA for the CDR3 is TGTGCCAGCAGCTCGACAGGAATTCAGCCCCAGCATTTT. Amino acids: CASSSTGIQPQHF. Full variable domain (outside the CDR3, taken from reference TRBV7-2 and TRBJ1-5): GAGVSQSPSNKVTEKGKDVELRCDPISGHTALYWYRQSLGQGLEFLIYFQGNSAPDKSGLPSDRFSAERTGGSVSTLTIQRTQQEDSAVYLCASSSTGIQPQHFGDGTRLSIL.

This clonotype was counted ten times or more. The chain joins TRBV7-2 to TRBJ2-3; no reliable D call. CDR3 size: 13 residues. With 4 bases removed from V and 3 bases from J, the gap between germline ends came to 8 bases. Germline V gene data show CDR1 as SGHTA and CDR2 as FQGNSA. CDR3: CASSSGWTDTQYF. The CDR3, as DNA: TGTGCCAGCAGCTCGGGTTGGACAGATACGCAGTATTTT.

The V and J genes are TRBV29-1 and TRBJ1-1; maybe TRBD1 (6 bases). The CDR3 is 16 residues long. Per the germline V gene, CDR1 is SQVTM and CDR2 is ANQGSEA. V lost 5 bases and J 2 bases, leaving 21 bases between the germline ends. CDR3 region: CSVSWGRQDYNTEAFF. Here the CDR3 DNA reads TGCAGCGTTTCATGGGGAAGACAGGACTACAACACTGAAGCTTTCTTT.

This rearrangement joins TRBV7-2 to TRBJ2-3; 8 bases align to TRBD1. The length of the CDR3 is 16 residues. The germline gives CDR1 SGHTA, CDR2 FQGNSA. The ends lost 4 bases at V and 2 bases at J; junction bases unmatched: 8. The DNA for the CDR3 is TGTGCCAGCAGCTCGGACAGGGCACGGGCCACAGATACGCAGTATTTT. It yields the protein CASSSDRARATDTQYF.

A few counts support this clonotype. V gene TRBV7-2 combines with J gene TRBJ1-3; D is uncertain. Trimming stripped 5 bases from V and 8 bases from J, with 13 bases between. The CDR3 is 13 amino acids. The germline gives CDR1 SGHTA, CDR2 FQGNSA. CDR3 region: CASSHLPGDTIYF. The CDR3 DNA reads TGTGCCAGCAGCCATCTGCCGGGTGACACCATATATTTT. The whole variable domain, remainder taken from reference TRBV7-2 and TRBJ1-3, is GAGVSQSPSNKVTEKGKDVELRCDPISGHTALYWYRQSLGQGLEFLIYFQGNSAPDKSGLPSDRFSAERTGGSVSTLTIQRTQQEDSAVYLCASSHLPGDTIYFGEGSWLTVV.

The chain combines TRBV5-5 with TRBJ2-5, with 8 bases identical to TRBD2. The germline V gene encodes CDR1 SGHKS and CDR2 YYEKEE (reference sequence). CDR3 length: 14 amino acids. After removal of 7 bases from V and 4 bases from J, the junction contained 9 bases not matched to a gene. In nucleotides, the CDR3 is TGTGCCAGCCGCTCCGGGGGGGGAGGAGAGACCCAGTACTTC. Protein sequence: CASRSGGGGETQYF.

This clonotype was seen a handful of times. The chain carries TRBV18 and TRBJ1-6; perhaps TRBD1 as D (6 bases). The germline gives CDR1 KGHSH, CDR2 LQKENI. Between the trimmed V and J ends, which lost 5 bases and 7 bases, there was a span of 12 bases. The CDR3 is 14 residues long. CDR3 protein: CASSVQGRNSPLHF. The CDR3 DNA is TGTGCCAGCTCAGTACAGGGACGGAATTCACCCCTCCACTTT.

A few counts support this clonotype. The V gene is TRBV5-1, the J gene TRBJ1-6; possible D gene TRBD1, 5 bases. V lost 4 bases and J lost 7, with 12 bases in between. The CDR3 contains 14 residues. Germline V gene lookup returns CDR1 SGHRS and CDR2 YFSETQ. Here the CDR3 reads CASSEQRGNSPLHF. The CDR3 DNA follows: TGCGCCAGCAGCGAACAGCGGGGGAATTCACCCCTCCACTTT.

In its sample, this clonotype was seen many times. The CDR3 bases are TGTGCCAGCAGCTCAGAGAAACAGGGCGCCGGGGAGCTGTTTTTT. Its translation is CASSSEKQGAGELFF. This rearrangement joins TRBV5-6 to TRBJ2-2, with D perhaps TRBD1 (6 bases). The ends were cut back, 3 bases at V and 6 bases at J, with 15 bases in the middle. This CDR3 has 15 residues. Germline values: CDR1 SGHDT, CDR2 YYEEEE. Combining the CDR3 with reference TRBV5-6 and TRBJ2-2 gives the whole variable domain DAGVTQSPTHLIKTRGQQVTLRCSPKSGHDTVSWYQQALGQGPQFIFQYYEEEERQRGNFPDRFSGHQFPNYSSELNVNALLLGDSALYLCASSSEKQGAGELFFGEGSRLTVL.

The genes are TRBV7-3 and TRBJ2-5, with D possibly matching TRBD1 (5 bases). This CDR3 has 15 amino acids. Germline V gene data show CDR1 as SGHTA and CDR2 as FQGTGA. The V end was cut by 1 base, the J end by 4 bases, with 13 bases between. CDR3 sequence: CASSLMGWQGETQYF. DNA for the CDR3: TGTGCCAGCAGCTTAATGGGGTGGCAGGGAGAGACCCAGTACTTC.

This clonotype has a single count. This chain connects TRBV12-3 or TRBV12-4 to TRBJ2-3, with D hard to call. The V end lost 4 bases, the J end lost 0 bases, and 8 bases lay between the germline ends. CDR3 length: 14 amino acids. CDR3 residues: CASSSTVSTDTQYF. In nucleotides, the CDR3 is TGTGCCAGCAGTTCGACGGTGAGCACAGATACGCAGTATTTT.

V usage is TRBV6-6 and J usage is TRBJ2-3; the match to TRBD2 covers 7 bases. CDR3 length: 15 amino acids. The V gene's germline CDR1 is MNHNY and CDR2 SVGAGI (reference sequence). With 0 bases clipped from V and 5 bases from J, the junction kept 5 bases outside the gene matches. The CDR3 spells CASSYSNWGGDTQYF. Here the CDR3 DNA reads TGTGCCAGCAGTTACTCCAACTGGGGGGGAGATACGCAGTATTTT.

This chain's CDR3 is CASSQSGRETQYF. The CDR3 bases are TGTGCCAGTAGTCAAAGTGGTCGAGAGACCCAGTACTTC. The chain employs TRBV19 and TRBJ2-5; unclear D gene. V lost 5 bases, J lost 4 bases, and 11 bases lay in between. The CDR3 extends over 13 amino acids. Germline V CDR1 and CDR2: LNHDA, SQIVND (reference sequence).